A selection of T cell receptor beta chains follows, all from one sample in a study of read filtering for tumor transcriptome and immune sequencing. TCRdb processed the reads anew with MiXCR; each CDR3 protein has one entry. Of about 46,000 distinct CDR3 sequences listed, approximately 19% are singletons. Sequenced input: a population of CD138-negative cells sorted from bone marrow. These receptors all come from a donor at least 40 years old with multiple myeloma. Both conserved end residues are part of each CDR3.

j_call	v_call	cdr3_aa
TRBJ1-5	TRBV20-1	CSAREVSNQPQHF
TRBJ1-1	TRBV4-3	CASSQGSAANTEAFF
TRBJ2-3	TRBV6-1	CASTGTGGTDTQYF
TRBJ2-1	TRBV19	CASSTGPTYNEQFF
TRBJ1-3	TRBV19	CANTNRGLGNTIYF
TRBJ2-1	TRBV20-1	CSSGYYNEQFF
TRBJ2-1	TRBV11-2	CASSFLGTSGITPHNEQFF
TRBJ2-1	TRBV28	CASRRPGLAGSNEQFF
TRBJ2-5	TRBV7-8	CASSSRTGLETQYF
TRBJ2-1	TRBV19	CASSTGRVLEPDEQFF
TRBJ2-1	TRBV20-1	CSAGDDGELGNEQFF
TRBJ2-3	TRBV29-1	CSVEGGYRTDTQYF
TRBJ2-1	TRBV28	CASRGLAGYNEQFF
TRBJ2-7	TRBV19	CASNPGTSYYEQYF
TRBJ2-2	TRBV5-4	CASSREVNANTGELFF